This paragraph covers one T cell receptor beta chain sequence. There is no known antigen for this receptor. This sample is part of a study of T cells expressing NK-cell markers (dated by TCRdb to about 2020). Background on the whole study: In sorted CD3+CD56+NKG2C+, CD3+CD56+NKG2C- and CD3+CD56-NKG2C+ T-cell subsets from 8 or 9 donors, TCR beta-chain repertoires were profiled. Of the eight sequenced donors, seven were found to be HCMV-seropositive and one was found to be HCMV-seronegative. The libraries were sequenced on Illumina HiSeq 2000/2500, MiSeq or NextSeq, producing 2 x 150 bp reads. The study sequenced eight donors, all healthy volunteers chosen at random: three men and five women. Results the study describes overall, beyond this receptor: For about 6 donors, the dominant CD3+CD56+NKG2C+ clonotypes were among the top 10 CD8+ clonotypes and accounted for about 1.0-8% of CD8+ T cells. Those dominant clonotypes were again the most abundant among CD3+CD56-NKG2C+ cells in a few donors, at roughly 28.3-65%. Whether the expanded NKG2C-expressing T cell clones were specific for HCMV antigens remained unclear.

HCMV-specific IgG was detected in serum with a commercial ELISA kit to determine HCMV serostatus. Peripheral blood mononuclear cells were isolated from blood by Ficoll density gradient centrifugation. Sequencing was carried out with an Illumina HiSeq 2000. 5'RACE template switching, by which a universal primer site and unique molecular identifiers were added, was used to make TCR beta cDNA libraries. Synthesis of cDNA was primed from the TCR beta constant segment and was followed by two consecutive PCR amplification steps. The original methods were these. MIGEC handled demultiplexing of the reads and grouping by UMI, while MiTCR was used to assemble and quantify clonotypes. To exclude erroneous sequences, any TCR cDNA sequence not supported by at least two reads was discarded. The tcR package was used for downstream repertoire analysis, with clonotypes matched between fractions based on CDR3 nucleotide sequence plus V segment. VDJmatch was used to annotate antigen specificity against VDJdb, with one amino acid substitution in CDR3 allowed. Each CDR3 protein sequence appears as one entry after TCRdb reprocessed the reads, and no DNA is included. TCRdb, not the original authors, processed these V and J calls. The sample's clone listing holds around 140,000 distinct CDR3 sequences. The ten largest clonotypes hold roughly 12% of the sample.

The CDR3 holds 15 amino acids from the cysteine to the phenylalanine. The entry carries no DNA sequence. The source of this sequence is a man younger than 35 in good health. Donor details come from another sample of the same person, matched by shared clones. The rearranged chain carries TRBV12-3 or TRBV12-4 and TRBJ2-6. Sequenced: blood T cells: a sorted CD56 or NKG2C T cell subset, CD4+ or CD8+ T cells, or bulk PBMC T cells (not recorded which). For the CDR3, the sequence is CASSLQGVGANVLTF.